This TCR beta chain was obtained from a study of radiation and T cells in renal cell carcinoma. As for time point: blood 2 weeks post-SBRT. Treatment denoted: 15 Gy SBRT to primary tumor, nephrectomy 4 weeks later. Radiation-treated patients gave blood at baseline, week 2 and week 4. Clear cell pathology was present in this patient's renal cell carcinoma. As regards this clone: The antigen remains unidentified.

Study-wide findings and caveats: Top tumor clonotypes rose in blood 2 weeks post-radiation, then contracted. Without pretreatment biopsies, baseline tumor clonotype presence was undetermined.

Assay used: immunoSEQ multiplex PCR; TCRdb lists only in-frame clones, some missing. The repertoire holds 100,000 to 150,000 clones, with about 88% as singletons. This clonotype was obtained from a woman in her seventies with renal cell carcinoma. The sample here was blood, taken from a patient whose treatment included radiotherapy and nephrectomy.

The CDR3 DNA reads TGTGCCAGCAGCCTGGTGGCGGAGGGTTCACCCCTCCACTTT. It translates to CASSLVAEGSPLHF. The V call is TRBV5-4, the J call TRBJ1-6; D not certain. This CDR3 comprises 14 residues. V lost 4 bases to trimming and J lost 9 bases, with 14 bases between them. The V gene's germline CDR1 is SGHNT and CDR2 YYREEE (reference sequence).